A selection of T cell receptor beta chains follows, all from one sample in a study of blood T cell repertoires in COVID-19. Clones were sequenced by immunoSEQ multiplex PCR, and TCRdb holds only the in-frame ones, with some missing. Found here are about 250,000 clones, around 88% of them singletons; the top ten hold 6.3%. The sequenced sample consisted of peripheral blood. The source of these receptors is a woman aged 25 to 45 with COVID-19, enrolled during active disease. The CDR3 runs from the conserved cysteine through the conserved F or W. The D gene is left open where the match is weak. A row's size may be missing; if present it is once, few, many or a size class.

CDR3 protein,CDR3 DNA,clone size,J gene,D gene,V gene,CDR3 length
CATFYVRGDYGYTF,TGTGCCACCTTTTACGTCAGGGGGGACTATGGCTACACCTTC,once,TRBJ1-2,TRBD1,TRBV7-9,14
CATSDPRQGNTGELFF,TGTGCCACCAGTGACCCTAGACAGGGAAACACCGGGGAGCTGTTTTTT,NA,TRBJ2-2,TRBD1,TRBV24-1,16
CASSSLGTGSLPPNYGYTF,TGCGCCAGCAGCTCTCTCGGCACAGGGAGTCTTCCTCCTAACTATGGCTACACCTTC,NA,TRBJ1-2,NA,TRBV4-1,19
CASSLFREQFF,TGTGCCAGCAGTTTATTTCGTGAGCAGTTCTTC,NA,TRBJ2-1,NA,TRBV6-6,11
CASEAGYYNEQFF,TGTGCCAGTGAGGCAGGGTACTACAATGAGCAGTTCTTC,NA,TRBJ2-1,NA,TRBV19,13
CASSIRRLRGPLTEAFF,TGTGCCAGTAGTATCAGGAGGTTAAGGGGGCCTCTCACTGAAGCTTTCTTT,NA,TRBJ1-1,TRBD1,TRBV19,17
CASSLRGGHEQFF,TGTGCCAGCAGCCTCAGGGGTGGCCATGAGCAGTTCTTC,NA,TRBJ2-1,NA,TRBV12-3/TRBV12-4,13
CASSEGGGEETQYF,TGCGCCAGCAGTGAGGGCGGGGGAGAGGAGACCCAGTACTTC,NA,TRBJ2-5,TRBD2,TRBV10-1,14
CASSSPGQSGYTF,TGTGCCAGCAGTTCCCCGGGACAGAGCGGCTACACCTTC,few,TRBJ1-2,TRBD1,TRBV6-5,13
CASSWRDRGLVWGTGELFF,TGTGCCAGCAGCTGGAGGGACAGGGGGCTAGTGTGGGGCACCGGGGAGCTGTTTTTT,NA,TRBJ2-2,TRBD1,TRBV7-6,19
CASSASGAAEAFF,TGTGCCAGCTCAGCTTCAGGGGCTGCTGAAGCTTTCTTT,NA,TRBJ1-1,NA,TRBV18,13
CASSQDLAAGEHNEQFF,TGCGCCAGCAGCCAAGATCTAGCCGCGGGGGAACACAATGAGCAGTTCTTC,NA,TRBJ2-1,TRBD2,TRBV4-3,17
CASSYSSTGRGPRSRQETQYF,TGTGCCAGCAGTTACTCGAGTACGGGTAGGGGGCCTAGGTCCCGCCAAGAGACCCAGTACTTC,NA,TRBJ2-5,TRBD1,TRBV6-2/TRBV6-3,21
CASSHDRDLNEKLFF,TGCGCCAGCAGCCACGACAGGGATCTTAATGAAAAACTGTTTTTT,NA,TRBJ1-4,TRBD1,TRBV4-3,15
CAWSLGGQETQYF,TGTGCCTGGAGCCTCGGGGGCCAAGAGACCCAGTACTTC,once,TRBJ2-5,NA,TRBV30,13
CASSQEEFRLNTEAFF,TGTGCCAGCAGCCAAGAGGAGTTCAGATTGAACACTGAAGCTTTCTTT,once,TRBJ1-1,NA,TRBV16,16
CASSGWPGGTEAFF,TGTGCCAGTAGTGGCTGGCCGGGTGGCACTGAAGCTTTCTTT,NA,TRBJ1-1,NA,TRBV19,14
CASSGDAGFREQFF,TGTGCCAGCAGCGGAGACGCAGGGTTCAGAGAGCAGTTCTTC,once,TRBJ2-1,NA,TRBV9,14
CASSQGGPTGELFF,TGTGCCAGCAGCCAGGGAGGGCCCACCGGGGAGCTGTTTTTT,once,TRBJ2-2,TRBD2,TRBV4-2,14
CASSRAEAQYF,TGTGCCAGCAGCCGTGCCGAGGCGCAGTATTTT,NA,TRBJ2-3,NA,TRBV6-2/TRBV6-3,11
CASSLRRGVRSYNEQFF,TGTGCCAGCAGCTTAAGGCGGGGGGTCCGCTCCTACAATGAGCAGTTCTTC,few,TRBJ2-1,TRBD2,TRBV7-8,17
CASSGSLGQGGTRETQYF,TGCGCCAGCAGTGGATCGCTCGGACAGGGTGGTACGAGAGAGACCCAGTACTTC,once,TRBJ2-5,TRBD1,TRBV10-1,18
CASSTRGTGDGYTF,TGTGCCAGCAGCACCCGTGGGACAGGGGACGGCTACACCTTC,NA,TRBJ1-2,TRBD1,TRBV6-6,14
CASSLNRASFRNEQFF,TGTGCCAGCAGTTTGAACAGGGCTTCCTTTCGGAATGAGCAGTTCTTC,once,TRBJ2-1,NA,TRBV27,16